This T cell receptor beta chain was sequenced during a study of cytotoxic CD8 clonotypes in ibrutinib-treated CLL (TCRdb year 2021). For the study in its entirety: The cohort was composed of around twelve relapsed/refractory and fewer than 16 treatment-naive patients; IGHV unmutated status was identified in roughly 18 patients. Of the 85 to 95 participants in the trial, roughly 26 had longitudinal samples available. Response samples were obtained after a median of roughly eleven months of treatment, with a range of roughly 6 to 36 months. Every remission and progressive disease sample was obtained while ibrutinib was still being received by the patients. On average, each sample had approximately 260,000 productive templates and tens of thousands of productive rearrangements. Responses were partial in 25 or so patients and complete in 2; after median around 68 months follow-up, about 14 stayed in remission and around 12 progressed. Cryopreserved peripheral blood mononuclear cells were collected before treatment, at response, and at either disease progression or sustained remission. The paper as a whole reports these results and caveats: Public clonotypes were rare and either shrank or stayed stable during treatment, and the rise in clonality at ibrutinib response reflected expansion of private clonotypes. Sampling times were not matched between patients in sustained remission and patients whose disease was progressing, and lymph node repertoires were not examined. Baseline clonality was found to be higher than that of age-matched healthy donors and was strongly correlated with circulating CD8+ T-cell counts. Clonality rose at ibrutinib response, remained stable during sustained remission, and dropped back toward baseline at progression.

The CDR3 measures 16 amino acids from cysteine to phenylalanine. The DNA shown is the 48-base CDR3, in frame from base 1. Via the germline V gene, CDR1 is MDHEN and CDR2 SYDVKM. V drops 8 bases and J drops 0 bases, leaving 17 bases in between. A MiSeq instrument was used for deep resolution sequencing, which targeted depths ranging from 1 in 1 million up to 1 in 200,000 T cells, with coverage averaging 10x for each clonotype. The immunoSEQ hsTCRB Kit was used to generate TCR beta libraries. From the authors' description of their analysis: Data were analyzed with ImmunoSEQ Data Assistant and ImmunoSEQ Analyzer, with V, D and J genes assigned per IMGT definitions. Clonality, with values ranging from 0 to 1, was calculated as one minus the normalized Shannon entropy of productive rearrangement frequencies. Public clonotype analysis was restricted to overrepresented clonotypes comprising at least 0.05% of each patient's repertoire. Fewer than 15 repertoires from age-matched healthy donors, obtained from immuneACCESS, served as clonality controls. Held by TCRdb, this immuneACCESS table contains in-frame sequences only and omits some clones. Under half of the omission traces to an unresolved V gene where checked; the cause of the rest is unknown. D and trimming come from the DNA, and the V and J calls and clone size come from that table. The sample data list tens of thousands of clones, and approximately 90% of these were observed just once. The ten top clones hold just over 3% of the sample.

This specimen's time point label, interpreted: about a year on ibrutinib. Roughly 1.8 micrograms of genomic DNA were extracted from cryopreserved PBMCs for TCR beta library preparation. Longitudinal blood samples from CLL patients on ibrutinib monotherapy underwent high-throughput TCR beta sequencing. The patients were enrolled in a single-center, open-label phase 2 trial of ibrutinib monotherapy. To note about this clone: The target of this receptor is not known. No base qualities exist here, and no much larger clone lies one base off it.

The clonotype comes from a human donor with chronic lymphocytic leukemia. The rearrangement combines TRBV28 with TRBJ2-1; possibly the D gene is TRBD1, per 5 matching bases. The input for sequencing was PBMCs, taken after 12 months of ibrutinib treatment. The DNA sequence is as follows: TGTGCCAGCGGCCTAGGGGAAGTTAGCTCCTACAATGAGCAGTTCTTC. Translated, it reads CASGLGEVSSYNEQFF. The variable domain in full, with residues beyond the CDR3 obtained from the reference TRBV28 and TRBJ2-1 genes, is DVKVTQSSRYLVKRTGEKVFLECVQDMDHENMFWYRQDPGLGLRLIYFSYDVKMKEKGDIPEGYSVSREKKERFSLILESASTNQTSMYLCASGLGEVSSYNEQFFGPGTRLTVL.